The T cell receptor (beta chain) under discussion was sequenced for a study of control samples from healthy donors and cancer patients. Using immunoSEQ multiplex PCR, the repertoire was profiled, and TCRdb retains in-frame clones only, with some absent. The sample lists approximately 160,000 clones, 75% to 95% occurring once. V gave up 4 bases and J gave up 1 base, with 11 bases separating them. Looked up from germline, CDR1 is SGHDT and CDR2 is YYEEEE. This CDR3 is built from 14 residues. Sequenced input: blood. This TCR came from a woman between 35 and 50 years old in good health. The genes are TRBV5-6 and TRBJ1-1; D gene uncertain. The CDR3 coding sequence is TGTGCCAGCAGCCGTCCTTGGGGGAACACTGAAGCTTTCTTT. The encoded protein is CASSRPWGNTEAFF.